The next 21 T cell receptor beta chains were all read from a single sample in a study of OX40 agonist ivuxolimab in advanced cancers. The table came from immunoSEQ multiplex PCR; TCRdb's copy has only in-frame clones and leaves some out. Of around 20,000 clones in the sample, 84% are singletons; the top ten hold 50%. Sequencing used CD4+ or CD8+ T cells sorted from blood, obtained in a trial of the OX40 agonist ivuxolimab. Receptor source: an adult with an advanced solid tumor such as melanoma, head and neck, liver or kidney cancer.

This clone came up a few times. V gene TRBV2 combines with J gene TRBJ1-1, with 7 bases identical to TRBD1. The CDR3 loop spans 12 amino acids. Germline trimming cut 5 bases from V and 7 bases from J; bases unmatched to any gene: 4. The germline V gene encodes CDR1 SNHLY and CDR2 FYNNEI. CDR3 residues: CASSRGQGEAFF. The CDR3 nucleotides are TGTGCCAGCAGTAGGGGGCAGGGTGAAGCTTTCTTT.

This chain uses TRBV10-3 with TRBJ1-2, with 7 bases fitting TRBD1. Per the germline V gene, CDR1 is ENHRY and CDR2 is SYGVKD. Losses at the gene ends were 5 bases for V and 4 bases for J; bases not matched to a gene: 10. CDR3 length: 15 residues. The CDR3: CAISPPTGSGYGYTF. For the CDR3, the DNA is TGTGCCATCAGTCCACCGACAGGGTCGGGCTATGGCTACACCTTC.

Here the CDR3 reads CASSITADTYGYTF. For the CDR3, the DNA is TGTGCCAGCAGTATAACAGCGGACACCTATGGCTACACCTTC. The chain combines TRBV28 with TRBJ1-2, with D maybe TRBD1 (5 bases). The ends were cut back, 5 bases at V and 4 bases at J, with 14 bases in the middle. The CDR3 contains 14 residues. CDR1 MDHEN and CDR2 SYDVKM come from the germline V gene.

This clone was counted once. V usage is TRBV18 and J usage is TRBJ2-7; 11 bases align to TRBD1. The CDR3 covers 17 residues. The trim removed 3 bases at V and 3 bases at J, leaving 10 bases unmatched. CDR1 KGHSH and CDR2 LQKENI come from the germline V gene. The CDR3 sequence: CASSPRPGQGDDYEQYF. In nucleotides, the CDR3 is TGTGCCAGCTCACCTAGGCCGGGACAGGGGGACGACTACGAGCAGTACTTC.

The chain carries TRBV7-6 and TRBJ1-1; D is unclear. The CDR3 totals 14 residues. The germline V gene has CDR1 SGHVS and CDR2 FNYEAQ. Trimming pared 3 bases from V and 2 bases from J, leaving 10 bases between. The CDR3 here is CASSLHRGNTEAFF. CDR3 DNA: TGTGCCAGCAGCTTGCACAGAGGAAACACTGAAGCTTTCTTT. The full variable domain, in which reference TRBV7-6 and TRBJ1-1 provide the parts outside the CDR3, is GAGVSQSPRYKVTKRGQDVALRCDPISGHVSLYWYRQALGQGPEFLTYFNYEAQQDKSGLPNDRFSAERPEGSISTLTIQRTEQRDSAMYRCASSLHRGNTEAFFGQGTRLTVV.

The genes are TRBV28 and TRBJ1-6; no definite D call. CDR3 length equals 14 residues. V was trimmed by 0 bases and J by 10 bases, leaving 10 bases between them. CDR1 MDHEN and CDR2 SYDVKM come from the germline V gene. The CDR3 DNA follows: TGTGCCAGCAGTTTATGGGCGACAAAATCACCCCTCCACTTT. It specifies CASSLWATKSPLHF.

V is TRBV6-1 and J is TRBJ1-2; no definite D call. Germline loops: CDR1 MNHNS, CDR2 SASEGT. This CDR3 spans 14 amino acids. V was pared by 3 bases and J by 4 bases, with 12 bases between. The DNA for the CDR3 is TGTGCCAGCAGTGAGTCTGGTGACGGCTATGGCTACACCTTC. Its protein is CASSESGDGYGYTF.

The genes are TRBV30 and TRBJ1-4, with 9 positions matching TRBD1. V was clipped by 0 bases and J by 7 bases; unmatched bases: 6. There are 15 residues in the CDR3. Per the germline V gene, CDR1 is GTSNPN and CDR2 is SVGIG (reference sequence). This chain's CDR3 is CAWSVLGQGSEKLFF. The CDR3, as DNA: TGTGCCTGGAGTGTATTGGGACAGGGAAGTGAAAAACTGTTTTTT.

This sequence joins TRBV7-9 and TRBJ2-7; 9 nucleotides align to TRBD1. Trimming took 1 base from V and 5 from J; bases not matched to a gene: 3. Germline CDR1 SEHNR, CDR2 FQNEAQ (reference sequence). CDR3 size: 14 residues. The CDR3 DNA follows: TGTGCCAGCAGCTTAGGGACAGGGGTAGACGAGCAGTACTTC. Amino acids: CASSLGTGVDEQYF.

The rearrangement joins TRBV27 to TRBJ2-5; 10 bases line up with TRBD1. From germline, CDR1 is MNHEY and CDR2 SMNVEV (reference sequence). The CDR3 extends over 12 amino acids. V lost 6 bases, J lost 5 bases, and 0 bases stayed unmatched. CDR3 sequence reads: CASRGQGETQYF. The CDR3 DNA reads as TGTGCCAGCAGGGGACAGGGGGAGACCCAGTACTTC.

The CDR3 DNA sequence: TGTGCCAGCAGTGAACTGGACAGCGCGGGGGCGGATGAGCAGTTCTTC. Residues: CASSELDSAGADEQFF. The chain has TRBV6-4 and TRBJ2-1; possible D gene TRBD2, 7 bases. This CDR3 has 16 amino acids. Germline CDR1 is MRHNA and CDR2 is SNTAGT. V lost 3 bases, J lost 8 bases, and 20 bases lay in between.

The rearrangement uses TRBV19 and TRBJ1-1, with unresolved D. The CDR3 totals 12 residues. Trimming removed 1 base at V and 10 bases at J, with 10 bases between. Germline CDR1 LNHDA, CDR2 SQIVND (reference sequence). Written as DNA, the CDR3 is TGTGCCAGTAGTATAGGATCATTCCGAGCTTTCTTT. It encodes CASSIGSFRAFF.

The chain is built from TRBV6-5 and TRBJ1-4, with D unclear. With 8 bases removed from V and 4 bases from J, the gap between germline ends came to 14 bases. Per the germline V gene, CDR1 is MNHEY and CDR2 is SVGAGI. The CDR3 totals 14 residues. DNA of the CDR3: TGTGCCAGCCGTCCTGAGGTTTATAATGAAAAACTGTTTTTT. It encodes CASRPEVYNEKLFF.

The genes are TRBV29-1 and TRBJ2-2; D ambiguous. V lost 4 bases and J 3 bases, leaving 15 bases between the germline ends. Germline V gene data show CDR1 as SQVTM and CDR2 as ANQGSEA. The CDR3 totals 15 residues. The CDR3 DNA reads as TGCAGCGTTGTTTGGACGGAGACCTACACCGGGGAGCTGTTTTTT. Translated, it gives CSVVWTETYTGELFF.

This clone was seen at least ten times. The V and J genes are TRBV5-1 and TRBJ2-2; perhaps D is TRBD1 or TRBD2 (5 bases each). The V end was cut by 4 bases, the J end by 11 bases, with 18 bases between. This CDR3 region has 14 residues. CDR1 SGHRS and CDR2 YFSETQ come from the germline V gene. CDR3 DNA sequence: TGCGCCAGCAGCAGAGCCGGGACGGACGAAGAGCTGTTTTTT. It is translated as CASSRAGTDEELFF.

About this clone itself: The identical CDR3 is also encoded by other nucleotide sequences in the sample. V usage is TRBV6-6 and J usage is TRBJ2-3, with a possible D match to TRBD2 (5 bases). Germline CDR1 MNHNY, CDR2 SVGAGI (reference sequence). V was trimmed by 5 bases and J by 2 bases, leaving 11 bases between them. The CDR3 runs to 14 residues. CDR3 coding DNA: TGTGCCAGCAGTAGCGGACCTATCACAGATACGCAGTATTTT. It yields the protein CASSSGPITDTQYF.

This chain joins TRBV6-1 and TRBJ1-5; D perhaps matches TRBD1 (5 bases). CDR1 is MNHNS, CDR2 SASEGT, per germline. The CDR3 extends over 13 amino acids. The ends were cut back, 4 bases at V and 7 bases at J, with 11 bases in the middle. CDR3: CASSVGVGQPQHF. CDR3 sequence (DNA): TGTGCCAGCAGTGTAGGGGTAGGGCAGCCCCAGCATTTT.

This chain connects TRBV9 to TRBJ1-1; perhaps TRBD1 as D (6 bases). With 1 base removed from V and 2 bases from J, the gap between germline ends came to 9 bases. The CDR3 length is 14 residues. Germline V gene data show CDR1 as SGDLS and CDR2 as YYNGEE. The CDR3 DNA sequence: TGTGCCAGCAGCGTATGGGGACAAAACACTGAAGCTTTCTTT. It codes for CASSVWGQNTEAFF.

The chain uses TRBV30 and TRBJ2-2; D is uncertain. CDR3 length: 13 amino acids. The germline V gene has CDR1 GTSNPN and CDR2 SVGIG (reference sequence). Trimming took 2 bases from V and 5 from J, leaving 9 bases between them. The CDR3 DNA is TGTGCCTGGAGTACCGCTGGAACCGGGGAGCTGTTTTTT. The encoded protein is CAWSTAGTGELFF. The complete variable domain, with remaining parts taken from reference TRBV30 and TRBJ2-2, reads SQTIHQWPATLVQPVGSPLSLECTVEGTSNPNLYWYRQAAGRGLQLLFYSVGIGQISSEVPQNLSASRPQDRQFILSSKKLLLSDSGFYLCAWSTAGTGELFFGEGSRLTVL.

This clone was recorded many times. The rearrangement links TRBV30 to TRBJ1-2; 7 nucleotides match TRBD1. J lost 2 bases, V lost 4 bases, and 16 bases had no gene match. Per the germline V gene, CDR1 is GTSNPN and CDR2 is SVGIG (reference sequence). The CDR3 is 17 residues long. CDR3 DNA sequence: TGTGCCTGGACTAGTGTTTGGACCACAGGGGAAAACTATGGCTACACCTTC. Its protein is CAWTSVWTTGENYGYTF.

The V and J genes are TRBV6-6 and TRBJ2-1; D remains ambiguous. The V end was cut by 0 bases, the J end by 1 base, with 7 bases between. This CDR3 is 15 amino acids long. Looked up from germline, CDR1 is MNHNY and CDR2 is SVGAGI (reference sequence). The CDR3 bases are TGTGCCAGCAGTTACTCGAAGGTGTCCTACAATGAGCAGTTCTTC. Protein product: CASSYSKVSYNEQFF.